These 5 T cell receptor beta chains originate from one sample sequenced in a study of shared T cell receptors in the human thymus. Assay used: immunoSEQ multiplex PCR; TCRdb lists only in-frame clones, some missing. The profile shows 650,000 to 950,000 clones, 70% to 90% of them singletons. These sequences were also reported in another study, on human thymus T cells.

The sequenced sample consisted of thymocytes. These receptors were obtained from a girl under three years old with a congenital heart defect.

The chain employs TRBV5-4 and TRBJ1-1; the D is unclear. Germline lookup yields CDR1 SGHNT and CDR2 YYREEE (reference sequence). V lost 7 bases and J lost 4, with 20 bases in between. The CDR3 sequence is 15 residues long. CDR3 in amino acids: CASALPEGDGTEAFF. In nucleotides, the CDR3 is TGTGCCAGCGCCTTACCGGAGGGAGATGGCACTGAAGCTTTCTTT.

This chain uses TRBV7-6 with TRBJ2-5, with D tentatively TRBD2 (6 bases). This CDR3 comprises 16 residues. CDR1 and CDR2 from the germline V gene are SGHVS and FNYEAQ. Trimming left V 3 bases short and J 1 base short, with 15 bases between. The CDR3 loop reads CASSLAGPSTQETQYF. The CDR3 nucleotides are TGTGCCAGCAGCTTGGCGGGACCCTCAACCCAAGAGACCCAGTACTTC.

The chain uses TRBV15 and TRBJ1-2; 9 nucleotides line up with TRBD1. The CDR3 has 19 amino acids. Germline V gene lookup returns CDR1 LNHNV and CDR2 YYDKDF (reference sequence). V shed 1 base, J shed 4 bases, and the junction held 16 bases outside the gene matches. The CDR3: CATSRGRTGTGRRRYGYTF. As DNA, the CDR3 is TGTGCCACCAGCAGAGGCAGGACCGGGACAGGGCGTCGACGCTATGGCTACACCTTC.

The V and J genes are TRBV18 and TRBJ1-4; 8 bases fit TRBD1. The trim removed 3 bases at V and 5 bases at J, leaving 17 bases unmatched. The CDR3 has 19 amino acids. Germline CDR1 reads KGHSH; CDR2 reads LQKENI. CDR3 DNA sequence: TGTGCCAGCTCACCCCGGACCCACGGACAGGGTCCCCGAAATGAAAAACTGTTTTTT. Translating it yields CASSPRTHGQGPRNEKLFF.

The CDR3, as DNA: TGCGCCAGCAGCCATGGGGGCAGTAACTATGGCTACACCTTC. Encoded protein: CASSHGGSNYGYTF. The chain has TRBV4-3 and TRBJ1-2; a possible D gene is TRBD1 (6 bases). The CDR3 loop spans 14 amino acids. Germline CDR1 and CDR2: LGHNA and YSLEER. Trimming took 3 bases from V and 1 from J, leaving 9 bases between them.